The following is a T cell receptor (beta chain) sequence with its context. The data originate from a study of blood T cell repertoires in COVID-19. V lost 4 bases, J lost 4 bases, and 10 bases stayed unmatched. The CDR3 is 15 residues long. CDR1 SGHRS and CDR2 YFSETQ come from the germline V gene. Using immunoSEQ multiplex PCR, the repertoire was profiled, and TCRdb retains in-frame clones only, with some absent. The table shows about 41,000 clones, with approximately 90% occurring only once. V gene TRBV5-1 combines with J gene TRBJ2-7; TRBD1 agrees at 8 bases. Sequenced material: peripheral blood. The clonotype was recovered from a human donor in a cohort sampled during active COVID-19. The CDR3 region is CASSPGQGNLYEQYF. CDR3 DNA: TGCGCCAGCAGCCCTGGACAGGGTAACCTTTACGAGCAGTACTTC.